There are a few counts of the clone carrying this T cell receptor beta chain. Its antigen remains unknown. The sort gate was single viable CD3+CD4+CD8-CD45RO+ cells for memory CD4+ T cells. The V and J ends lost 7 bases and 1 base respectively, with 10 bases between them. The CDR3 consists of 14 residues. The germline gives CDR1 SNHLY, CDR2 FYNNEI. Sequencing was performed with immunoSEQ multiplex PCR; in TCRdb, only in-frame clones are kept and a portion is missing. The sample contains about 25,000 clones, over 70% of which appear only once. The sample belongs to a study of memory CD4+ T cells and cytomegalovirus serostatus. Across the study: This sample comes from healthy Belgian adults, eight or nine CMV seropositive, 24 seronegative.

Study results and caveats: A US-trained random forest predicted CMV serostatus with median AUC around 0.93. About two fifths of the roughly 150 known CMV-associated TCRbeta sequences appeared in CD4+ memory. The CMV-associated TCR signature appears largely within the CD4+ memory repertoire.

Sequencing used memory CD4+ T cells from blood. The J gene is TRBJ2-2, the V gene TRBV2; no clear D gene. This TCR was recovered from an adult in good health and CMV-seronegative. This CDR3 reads CASTKQRNTGELFF. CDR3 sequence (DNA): TGTGCCAGCACGAAACAAAGGAACACCGGGGAGCTGTTTTTT.